The clone carrying this T cell receptor beta chain has ten or more counts. The data are from a study of spatial heterogeneity in lung cancer. Sample time point: sample taken at primary tumor resection. The input material, whole RNA from tumor, nontumor lung or frozen PBMC, was sequenced unsorted. TCRdb passed the 5' RACE reads through MiXCR, listing each CDR3 protein once. The sample carries around 41,000 distinct CDR3 sequences, approximately 6.3% recorded once. This sequence originates from a female donor with early-stage non-small cell lung cancer. The sample in question was PBMCs, obtained at surgery.

The CDR3 region is CASSPESGGQPQHF. The CDR3 DNA follows: TGTGCCAGCAGTCCGGAGTCAGGGGGACAGCCCCAGCATTTT. The rearrangement links TRBV6-5 to TRBJ1-5; 7 bases align to TRBD1. The V segment lost 5 bases and the J segment 7 bases; nucleotides outside the gene matches: 8. This CDR3 has 14 amino acids. Per germline, CDR1 MNHEY and CDR2 SVGAGI.